This TCR beta chain originates from a study of CD8+CD57+ T cells in acquired aplastic anemia. CDR3 and TCR beta VDJ profiling relied on a genomic DNA template. TCRdb fed the reads into MiXCR, producing one record per CDR3 protein. The sample consists of about 190,000 distinct CDR3 sequences, 48% of them appearing once. Patients picked for sequencing had shown CD8+CD57+ cell expansion detected by flow cytometry. The diagnosis in all patients was severe acquired aplastic anemia. The CDR3 covers 15 residues. Germline CDR1 and CDR2: DFQATT and SNEGSKA (reference sequence). V lost 4 bases and J lost 5; bases outside the gene matches: 8.

Source material: sorted CD4+, CD8+, or CD8+CD57+ T cells (not recorded which) from PBMCs. This TCR was recovered from a human donor with aplastic anemia. This chain joins TRBV20-1 and TRBJ2-3, with TRBD2 identical over 11 bases. For the CDR3, the DNA is TGCAGTGCTATTGATCTAGCGGGAGGAGTAGATACGCAGTATTTT. Protein product: CSAIDLAGGVDTQYF.